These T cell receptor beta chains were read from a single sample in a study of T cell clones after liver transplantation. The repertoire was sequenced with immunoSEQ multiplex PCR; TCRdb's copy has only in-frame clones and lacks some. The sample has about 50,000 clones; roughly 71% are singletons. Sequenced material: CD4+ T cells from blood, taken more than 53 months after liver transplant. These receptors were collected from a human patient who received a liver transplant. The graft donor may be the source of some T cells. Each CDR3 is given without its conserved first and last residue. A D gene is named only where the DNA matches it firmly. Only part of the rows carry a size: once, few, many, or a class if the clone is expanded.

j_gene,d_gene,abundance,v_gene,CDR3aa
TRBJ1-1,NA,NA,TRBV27,ASSRLTGGHTEAF
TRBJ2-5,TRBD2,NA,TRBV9,ASSVGTGGTQY
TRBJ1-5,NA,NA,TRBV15,ATSNEAGNQPQH
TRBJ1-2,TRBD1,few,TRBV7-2,ASSQGQGYGYT
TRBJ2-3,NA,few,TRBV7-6,ASSSRLDTDTQY
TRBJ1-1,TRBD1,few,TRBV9,ASSPRGGQGSNTEAF
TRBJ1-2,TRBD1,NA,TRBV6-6,ASSYSPGQGNYGYT
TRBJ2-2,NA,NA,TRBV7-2,ASTTFGGAGTGELF
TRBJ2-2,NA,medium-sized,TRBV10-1,ASSESGNRGRSTGELF
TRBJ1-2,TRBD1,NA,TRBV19,ASSMMSGTVNYGYT
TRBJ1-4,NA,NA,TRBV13,ASSRATNEKLF
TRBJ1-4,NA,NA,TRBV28,ASSFEGAANEKLF
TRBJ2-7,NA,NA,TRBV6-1,ASRRSYEQY
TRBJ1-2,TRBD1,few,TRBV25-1,ASSVGQAYYYGYT
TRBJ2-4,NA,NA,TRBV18,ASRDSRWDKNIQY
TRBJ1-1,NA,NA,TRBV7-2,ASSPEAGAENTEAF
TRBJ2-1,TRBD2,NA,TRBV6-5,ASSYGGGSYNEQF
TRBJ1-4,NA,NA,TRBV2,ASKEPVSYEKLF
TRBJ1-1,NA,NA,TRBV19,ASSRGRTEAF
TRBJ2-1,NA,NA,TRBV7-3,ASSGDGYNEQF